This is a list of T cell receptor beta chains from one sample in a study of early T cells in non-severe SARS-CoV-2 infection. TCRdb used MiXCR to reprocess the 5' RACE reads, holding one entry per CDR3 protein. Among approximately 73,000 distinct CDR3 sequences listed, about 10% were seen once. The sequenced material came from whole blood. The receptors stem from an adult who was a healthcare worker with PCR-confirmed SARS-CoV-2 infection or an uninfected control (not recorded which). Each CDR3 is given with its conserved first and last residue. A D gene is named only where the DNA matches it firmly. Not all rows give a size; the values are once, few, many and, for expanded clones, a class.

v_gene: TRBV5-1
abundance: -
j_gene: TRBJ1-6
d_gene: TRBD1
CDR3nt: TGCGCCAGCAGCCCGGGACAGGAGAATTCACCCCTCCACTTT
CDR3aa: CASSPGQENSPLHF

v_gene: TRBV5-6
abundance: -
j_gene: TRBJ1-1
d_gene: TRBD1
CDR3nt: TGTGCCAGCAGCGAGTGGGACAGATCAGAAGCTTTCTTT
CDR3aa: CASSEWDRSEAFF

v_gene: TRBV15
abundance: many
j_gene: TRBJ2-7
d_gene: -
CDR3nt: TGTGCCACCAGCTCCGGGGACTCCTACGAGCAGTACTTC
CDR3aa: CATSSGDSYEQYF

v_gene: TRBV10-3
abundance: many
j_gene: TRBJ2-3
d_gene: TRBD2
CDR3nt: TGTGCCATCAGTGAGCCCCCCGGGGAGACTAGCGGGGGGCTAACAGATACGCAGTATTTT
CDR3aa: CAISEPPGETSGGLTDTQYF

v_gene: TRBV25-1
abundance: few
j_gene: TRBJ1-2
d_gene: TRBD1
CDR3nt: TGTGCCAGCGGCTACAGGGACAGCAACTATGGCTACACCTTC
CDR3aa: CASGYRDSNYGYTF

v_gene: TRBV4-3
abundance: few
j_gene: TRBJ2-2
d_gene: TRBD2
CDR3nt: TGCGCCAGCAGCCAAGCCCCCAGCGGGGTGAACACCGGGGAGCTGTTTTTT
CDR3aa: CASSQAPSGVNTGELFF

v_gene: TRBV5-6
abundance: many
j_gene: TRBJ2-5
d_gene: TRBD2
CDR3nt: TGTGCCAGCAGCTTGGCCGGACTAGCCCAAGAGACCCAGTACTTC
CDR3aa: CASSLAGLAQETQYF

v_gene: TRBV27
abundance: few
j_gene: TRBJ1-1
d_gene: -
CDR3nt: TGTGCCAGCAGTTTACTCATGAACACTGAAGCTTTCTTT
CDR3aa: CASSLLMNTEAFF

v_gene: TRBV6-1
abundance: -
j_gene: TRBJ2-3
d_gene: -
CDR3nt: TGTGCCAGCAGTGGGTACACAGATACGCAGTATTTT
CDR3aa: CASSGYTDTQYF

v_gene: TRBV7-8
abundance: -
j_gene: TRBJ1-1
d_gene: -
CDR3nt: TGTGCCAGCAGCTTAGCAGGGGGGCTCGGGGAAGCTTTCTTT
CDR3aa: CASSLAGGLGEAFF

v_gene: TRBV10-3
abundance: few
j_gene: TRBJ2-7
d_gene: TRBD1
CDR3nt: TGTGCCATCGGACAGGGGGACGAGCAGTACTTC
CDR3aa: CAIGQGDEQYF

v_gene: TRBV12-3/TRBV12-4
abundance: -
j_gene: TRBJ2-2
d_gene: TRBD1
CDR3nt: TGTGCCAGCATACAGGGGGCCTTGGGCACCGGGGAGCTGTTTTTT
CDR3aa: CASIQGALGTGELFF

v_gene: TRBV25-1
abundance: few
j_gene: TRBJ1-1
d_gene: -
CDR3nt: TGTGCCAGCCTCCCCGACGGACTGAACACTGAAGCTTTCTTT
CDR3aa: CASLPDGLNTEAFF

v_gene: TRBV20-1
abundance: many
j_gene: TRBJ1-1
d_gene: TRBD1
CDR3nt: TGCAGTGCTGGACAGGGGGCACAGAACACTGAAGCTTTCTTT
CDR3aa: CSAGQGAQNTEAFF

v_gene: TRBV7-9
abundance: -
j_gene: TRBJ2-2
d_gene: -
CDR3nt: TGTGCCAGCAGCGCACTTACAGGGGTGAGCGGGACCGGGGAGCTGTTTTTT
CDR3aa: CASSALTGVSGTGELFF

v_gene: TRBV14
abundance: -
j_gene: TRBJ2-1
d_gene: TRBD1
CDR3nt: TGTGCCAGCAGCCAAGAGGGGAACAGGGGTACCCCCTACAATGAGCAGTTCTTC
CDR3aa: CASSQEGNRGTPYNEQFF

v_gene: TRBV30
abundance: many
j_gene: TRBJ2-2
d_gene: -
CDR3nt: TGTGCCTGGAGTCCCCTGACAGTGACGACCGGGGAGCTGTTTTTT
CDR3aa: CAWSPLTVTTGELFF

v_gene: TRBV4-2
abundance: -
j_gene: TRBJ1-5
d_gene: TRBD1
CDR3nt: TGTGCCAGCAGCCAAGGGGGAGGGGGCCAATATAGCAATCAGCCCCAGCATTTT
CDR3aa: CASSQGGGGQYSNQPQHF

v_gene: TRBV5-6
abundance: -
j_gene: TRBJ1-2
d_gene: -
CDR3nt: TGTGCCAGCAGCTTGGAGGGCAGAACCTATGGCTACACCTTC
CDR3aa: CASSLEGRTYGYTF

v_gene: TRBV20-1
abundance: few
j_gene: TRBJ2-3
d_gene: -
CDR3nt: TGCAGTGCTAGAGAGTACGGCACAGATACGCAGTATTTT
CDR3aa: CSAREYGTDTQYF

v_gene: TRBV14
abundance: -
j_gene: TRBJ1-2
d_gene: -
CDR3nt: TGTGCCAGCAGCCTTGGTCAGCTTCCCTACTATGGCTACACCTTC
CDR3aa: CASSLGQLPYYGYTF

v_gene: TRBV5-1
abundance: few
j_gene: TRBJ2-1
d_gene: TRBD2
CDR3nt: TGCGCCAGCAGAGTTTCTAGCGGGCTATACAATGAGCAGTTCTTC
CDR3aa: CASRVSSGLYNEQFF

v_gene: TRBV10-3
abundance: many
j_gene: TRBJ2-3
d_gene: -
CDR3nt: TGTGCCATCAGAGACACAGATACGCAGTATTTT
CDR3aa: CAIRDTDTQYF

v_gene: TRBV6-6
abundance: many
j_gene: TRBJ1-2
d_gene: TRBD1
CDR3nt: TGTGCCAGCAGTAGGGGACAGGGAGACGATGGCTACACCTTC
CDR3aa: CASSRGQGDDGYTF

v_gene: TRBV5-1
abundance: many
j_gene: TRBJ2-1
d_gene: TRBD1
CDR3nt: TGCGCCAGCGGACCGGGACAGGGGTCGTACAATGAGCAGTTCTTC
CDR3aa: CASGPGQGSYNEQFF

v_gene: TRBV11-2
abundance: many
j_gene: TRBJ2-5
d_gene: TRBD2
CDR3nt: TGTGCCAGCAGCCCAACCGGACTAGCGGGGTTGGGTGAGACCCAGTACTTC
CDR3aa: CASSPTGLAGLGETQYF

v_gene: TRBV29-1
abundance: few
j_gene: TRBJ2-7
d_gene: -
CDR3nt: TGCAGCGCCCTGCGGGGCTACTACGAGCAGTACTTC
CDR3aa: CSALRGYYEQYF

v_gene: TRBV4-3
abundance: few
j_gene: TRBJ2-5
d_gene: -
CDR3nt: TGCGCCAGCAGCCAAGATTCGGGCCCAGGGTCGACCCAGTACTTC
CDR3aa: CASSQDSGPGSTQYF

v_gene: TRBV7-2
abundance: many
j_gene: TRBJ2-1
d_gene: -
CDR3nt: TGTGCCAGCAGCCCGGATGTGGGTGAGCAGTTCTTC
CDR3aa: CASSPDVGEQFF

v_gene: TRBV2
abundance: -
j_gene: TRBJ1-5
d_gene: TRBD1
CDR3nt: TGTGCCAGCAGCGCAGGGGGAGGTTGGCAGCCCCAGCATTTT
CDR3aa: CASSAGGGWQPQHF